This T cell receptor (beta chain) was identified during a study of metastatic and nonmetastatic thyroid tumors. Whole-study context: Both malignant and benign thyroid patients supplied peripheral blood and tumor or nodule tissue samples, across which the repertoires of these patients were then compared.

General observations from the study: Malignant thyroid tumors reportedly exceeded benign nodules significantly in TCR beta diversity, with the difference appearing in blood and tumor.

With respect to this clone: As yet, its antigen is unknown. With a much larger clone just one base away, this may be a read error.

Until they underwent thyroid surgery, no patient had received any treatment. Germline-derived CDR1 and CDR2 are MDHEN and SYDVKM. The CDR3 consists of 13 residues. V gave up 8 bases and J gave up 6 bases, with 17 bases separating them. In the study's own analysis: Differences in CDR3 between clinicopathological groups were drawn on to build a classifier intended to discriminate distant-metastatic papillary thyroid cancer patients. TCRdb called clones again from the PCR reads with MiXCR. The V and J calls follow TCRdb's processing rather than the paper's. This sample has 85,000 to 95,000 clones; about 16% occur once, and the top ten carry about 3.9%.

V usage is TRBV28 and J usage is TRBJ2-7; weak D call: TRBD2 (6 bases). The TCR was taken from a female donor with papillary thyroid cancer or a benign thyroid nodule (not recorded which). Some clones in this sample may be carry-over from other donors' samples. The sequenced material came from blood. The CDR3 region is CASGIPLAVEQYF. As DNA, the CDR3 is TGTGCCAGCGGCATTCCTTTAGCGGTCGAGCAGTACTTC.